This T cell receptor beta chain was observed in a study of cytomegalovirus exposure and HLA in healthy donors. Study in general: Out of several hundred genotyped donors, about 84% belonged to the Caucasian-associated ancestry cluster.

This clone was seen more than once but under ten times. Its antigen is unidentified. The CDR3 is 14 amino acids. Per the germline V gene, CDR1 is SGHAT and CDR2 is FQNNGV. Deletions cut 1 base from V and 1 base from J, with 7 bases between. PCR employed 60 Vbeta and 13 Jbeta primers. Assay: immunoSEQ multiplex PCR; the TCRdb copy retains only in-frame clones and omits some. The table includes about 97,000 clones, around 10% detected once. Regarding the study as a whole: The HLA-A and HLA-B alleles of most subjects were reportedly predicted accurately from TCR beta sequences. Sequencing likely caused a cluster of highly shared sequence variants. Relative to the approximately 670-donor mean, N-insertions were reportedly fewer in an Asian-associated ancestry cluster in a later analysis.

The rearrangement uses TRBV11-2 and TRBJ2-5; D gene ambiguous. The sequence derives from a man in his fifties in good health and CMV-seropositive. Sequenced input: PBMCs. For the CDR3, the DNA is TGTGCCAGCAGCTTAGGGGCAGCCCAAGAGACCCAGTACTTC. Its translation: CASSLGAAQETQYF. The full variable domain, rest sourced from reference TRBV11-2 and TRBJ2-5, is EAGVAQSPRYKIIEKRQSVAFWCNPISGHATLYWYQQILGQGPKLLIQFQNNGVVDDSQLPKDRFSAERLKGVDSTLKIQPAKLEDSAVYLCASSLGAAQETQYFGPGTRLLVL.